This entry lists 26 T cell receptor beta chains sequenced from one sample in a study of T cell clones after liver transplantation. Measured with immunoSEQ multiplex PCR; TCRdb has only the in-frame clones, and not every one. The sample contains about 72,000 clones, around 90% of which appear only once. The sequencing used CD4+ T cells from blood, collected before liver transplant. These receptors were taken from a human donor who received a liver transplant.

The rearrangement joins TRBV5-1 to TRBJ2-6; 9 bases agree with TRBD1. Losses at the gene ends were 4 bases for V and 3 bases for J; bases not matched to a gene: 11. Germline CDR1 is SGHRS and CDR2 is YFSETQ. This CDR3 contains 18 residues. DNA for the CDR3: TGCGCCAGCAGCCGTACGGGACAGGGATTCAGTGGGGCCAACGTCCTGACTTTC. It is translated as CASSRTGQGFSGANVLTF.

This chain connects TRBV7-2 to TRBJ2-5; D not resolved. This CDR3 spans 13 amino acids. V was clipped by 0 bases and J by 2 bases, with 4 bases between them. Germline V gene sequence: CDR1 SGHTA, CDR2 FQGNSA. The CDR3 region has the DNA TGTGCCAGCAGCTTAGCACAGCAAGAGACCCAGTACTTC. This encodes CASSLAQQETQYF.

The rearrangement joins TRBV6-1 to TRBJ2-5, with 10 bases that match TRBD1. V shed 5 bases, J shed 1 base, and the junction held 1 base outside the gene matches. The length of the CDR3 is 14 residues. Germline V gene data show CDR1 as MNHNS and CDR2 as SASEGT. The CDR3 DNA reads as TGTGCCAGCAGTAGACAGGGGGCCCAAGAGACCCAGTACTTC. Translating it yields CASSRQGAQETQYF.

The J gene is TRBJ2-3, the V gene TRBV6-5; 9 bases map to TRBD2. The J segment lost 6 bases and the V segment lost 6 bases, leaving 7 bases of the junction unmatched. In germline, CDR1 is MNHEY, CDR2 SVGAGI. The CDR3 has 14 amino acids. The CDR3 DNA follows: TGTGCCAGCAGACGTAGCGGGAGTCGGGATACGCAGTATTTT. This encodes CASRRSGSRDTQYF.

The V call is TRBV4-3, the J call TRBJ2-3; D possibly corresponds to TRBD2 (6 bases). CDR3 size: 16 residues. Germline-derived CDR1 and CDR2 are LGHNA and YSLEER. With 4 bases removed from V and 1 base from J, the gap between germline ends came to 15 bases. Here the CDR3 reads CASSPRAGSGTDTQYF. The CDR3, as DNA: TGCGCCAGCAGCCCCAGGGCCGGGAGCGGCACAGATACGCAGTATTTT.

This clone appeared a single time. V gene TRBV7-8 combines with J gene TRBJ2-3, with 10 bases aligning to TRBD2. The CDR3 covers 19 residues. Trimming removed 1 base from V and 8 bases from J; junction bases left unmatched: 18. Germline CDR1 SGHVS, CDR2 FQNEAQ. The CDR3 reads CASSLGSGGLAGVRITQYF. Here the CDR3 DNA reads TGTGCCAGCAGCTTAGGGTCAGGGGGCCTAGCGGGAGTGCGGATTACGCAGTATTTT.

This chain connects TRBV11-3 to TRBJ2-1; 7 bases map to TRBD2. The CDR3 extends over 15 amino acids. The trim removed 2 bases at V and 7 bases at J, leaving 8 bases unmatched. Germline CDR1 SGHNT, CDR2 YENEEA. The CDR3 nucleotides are TGTGCCAGCAGCTTAATGAGCGGGGAGGGGAATGAGCAGTTCTTC. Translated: CASSLMSGEGNEQFF.

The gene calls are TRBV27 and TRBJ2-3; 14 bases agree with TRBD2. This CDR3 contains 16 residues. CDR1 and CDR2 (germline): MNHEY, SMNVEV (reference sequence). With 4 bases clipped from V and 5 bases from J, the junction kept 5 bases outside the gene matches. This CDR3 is CASSSRGLAGVDTQYF. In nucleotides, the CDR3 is TGTGCCAGCAGTTCGCGGGGACTAGCGGGAGTAGATACGCAGTATTTT.

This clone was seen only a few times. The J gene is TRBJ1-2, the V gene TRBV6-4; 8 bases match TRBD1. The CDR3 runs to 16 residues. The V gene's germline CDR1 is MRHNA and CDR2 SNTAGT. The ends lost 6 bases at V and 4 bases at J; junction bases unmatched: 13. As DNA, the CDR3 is TGTGCCAGCAGCCGCCCAGGACAGGGTTTTTTCTATGGCTACACCTTC. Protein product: CASSRPGQGFFYGYTF.

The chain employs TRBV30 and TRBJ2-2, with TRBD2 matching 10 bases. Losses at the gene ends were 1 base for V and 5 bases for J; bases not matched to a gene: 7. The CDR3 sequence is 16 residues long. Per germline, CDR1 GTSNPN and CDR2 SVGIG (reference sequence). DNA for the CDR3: TGTGCCTGGAGTGGGTCTAGCGGGAGAGGTACCGGGGAGCTGTTTTTT. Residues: CAWSGSSGRGTGELFF.

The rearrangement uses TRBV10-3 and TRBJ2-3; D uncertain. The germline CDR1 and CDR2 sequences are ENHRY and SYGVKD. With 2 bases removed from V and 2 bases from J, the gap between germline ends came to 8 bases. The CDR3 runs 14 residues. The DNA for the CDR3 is TGTGCCATCAGTGAGCTAAACCCCACAGATACGCAGTATTTT. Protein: CAISELNPTDTQYF.

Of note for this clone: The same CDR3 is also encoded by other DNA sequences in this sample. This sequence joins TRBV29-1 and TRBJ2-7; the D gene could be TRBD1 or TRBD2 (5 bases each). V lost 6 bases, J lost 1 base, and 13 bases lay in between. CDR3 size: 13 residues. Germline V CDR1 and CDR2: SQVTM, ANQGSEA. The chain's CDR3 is CSVAGTGSYEQYF. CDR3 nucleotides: TGCAGCGTGGCAGGGACGGGATCCTACGAGCAGTACTTC.

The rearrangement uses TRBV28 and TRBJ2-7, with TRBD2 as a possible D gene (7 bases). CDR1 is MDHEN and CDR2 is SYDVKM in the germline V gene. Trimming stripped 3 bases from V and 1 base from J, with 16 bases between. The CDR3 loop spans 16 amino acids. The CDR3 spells CASSFAGAGPSYEQYF. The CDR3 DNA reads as TGTGCCAGCAGTTTTGCGGGGGCGGGGCCATCCTACGAGCAGTACTTC.

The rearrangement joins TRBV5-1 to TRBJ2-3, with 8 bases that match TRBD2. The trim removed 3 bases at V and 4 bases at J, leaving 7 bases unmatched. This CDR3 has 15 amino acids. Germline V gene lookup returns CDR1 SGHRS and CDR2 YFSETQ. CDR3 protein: CASSYTSGAADTQYF. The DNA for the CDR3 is TGCGCCAGCAGCTATACTAGCGGAGCGGCAGATACGCAGTATTTT.

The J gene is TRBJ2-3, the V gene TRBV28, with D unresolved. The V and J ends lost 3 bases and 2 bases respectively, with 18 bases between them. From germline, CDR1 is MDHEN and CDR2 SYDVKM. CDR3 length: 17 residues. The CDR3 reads CASSFLRAYRDTDTQYF. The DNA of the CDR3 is TGTGCCAGCAGTTTTCTCCGGGCGTATAGGGACACAGATACGCAGTATTTT.

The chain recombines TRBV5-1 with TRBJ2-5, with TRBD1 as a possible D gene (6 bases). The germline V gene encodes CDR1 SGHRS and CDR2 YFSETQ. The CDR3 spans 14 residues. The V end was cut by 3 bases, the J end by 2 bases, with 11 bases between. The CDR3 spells CASSSQDSQETQYF. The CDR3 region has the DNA TGCGCCAGCAGCTCTCAGGACAGTCAAGAGACCCAGTACTTC.

The CDR3 DNA reads TGTGCCAGTGGACAGGGGGGTCAGGTAAAGGAAAAACTGTTTTTT. It codes for CASGQGGQVKEKLFF. The V call is TRBV19, the J call TRBJ1-4; 10 nucleotides align to TRBD1. Germline CDR1 reads LNHDA; CDR2 reads SQIVND (reference sequence). This CDR3 has 15 amino acids. V lost 8 bases and J lost 8; bases outside the gene matches: 11.

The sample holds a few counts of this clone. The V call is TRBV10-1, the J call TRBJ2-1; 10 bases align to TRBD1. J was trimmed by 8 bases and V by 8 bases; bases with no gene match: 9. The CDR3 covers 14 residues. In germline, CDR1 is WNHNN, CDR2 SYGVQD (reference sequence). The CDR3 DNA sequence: TGCGCCAGCGACAGGGACAGGGGTTTTGATGAGCAGTTCTTC. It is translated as CASDRDRGFDEQFF.

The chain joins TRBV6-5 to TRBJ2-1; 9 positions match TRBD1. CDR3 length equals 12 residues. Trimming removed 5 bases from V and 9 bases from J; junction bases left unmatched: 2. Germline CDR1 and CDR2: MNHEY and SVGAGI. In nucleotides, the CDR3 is TGTGCCAGCAGTAACAGGGGGCGTGAGCAGTTCTTC. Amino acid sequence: CASSNRGREQFF.

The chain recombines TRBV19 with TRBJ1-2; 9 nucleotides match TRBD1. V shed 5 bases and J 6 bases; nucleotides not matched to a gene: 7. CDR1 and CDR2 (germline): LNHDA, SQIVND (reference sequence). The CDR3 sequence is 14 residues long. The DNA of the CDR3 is TGTGCCAGTAGTCACAGGGGGCCCCCGCATGGCTACACCTTC. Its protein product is CASSHRGPPHGYTF.

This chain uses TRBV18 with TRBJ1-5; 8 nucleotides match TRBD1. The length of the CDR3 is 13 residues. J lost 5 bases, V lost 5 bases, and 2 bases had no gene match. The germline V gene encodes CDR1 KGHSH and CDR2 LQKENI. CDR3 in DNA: TGTGCCAGCTCAGGACAGGGAGATCAGCCCCAGCATTTT. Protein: CASSGQGDQPQHF. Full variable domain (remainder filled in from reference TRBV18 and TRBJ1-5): NAGVMQNPRHLVRRRGQEARLRCSPMKGHSHVYWYRQLPEEGLKFMVYLQKENIIDESGMPKERFSAEFPKEGPSILRIQQVVRGDSAAYFCASSGQGDQPQHFGDGTRLSIL.

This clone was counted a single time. The DNA of the CDR3 is TGTGCCAGCAGCGCCCGACAGGGTTTGGAGACCCAGTACTTC. Translating it yields CASSARQGLETQYF. The chain employs TRBV9 and TRBJ2-5; 7 bases align to TRBD1. V shed 3 bases, J shed 5 bases, and the junction held 7 bases outside the gene matches. This CDR3 is built from 14 residues. Germline CDR1 and CDR2: SGDLS and YYNGEE.

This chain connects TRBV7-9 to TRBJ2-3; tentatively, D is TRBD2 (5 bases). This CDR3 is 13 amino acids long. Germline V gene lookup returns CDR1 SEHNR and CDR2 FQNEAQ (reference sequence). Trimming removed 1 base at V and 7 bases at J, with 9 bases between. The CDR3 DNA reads TGTGCCAGCAGCTTAGGTCGGGAACATACGCAGTATTTT. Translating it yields CASSLGREHTQYF.

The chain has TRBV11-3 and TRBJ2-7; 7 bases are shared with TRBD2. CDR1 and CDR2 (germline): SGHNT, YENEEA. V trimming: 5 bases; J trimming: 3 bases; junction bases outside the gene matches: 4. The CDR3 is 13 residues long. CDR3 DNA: TGTGCCAGCAGCGCCGGGGAGGGCTACGAGCAGTACTTC. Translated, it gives CASSAGEGYEQYF.

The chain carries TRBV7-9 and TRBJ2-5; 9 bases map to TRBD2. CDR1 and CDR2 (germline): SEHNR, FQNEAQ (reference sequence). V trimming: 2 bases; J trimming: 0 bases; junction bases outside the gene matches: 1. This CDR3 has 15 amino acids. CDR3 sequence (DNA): TGTGCCAGCAGCTTATGGACTAGCGACCAAGAGACCCAGTACTTC. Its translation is CASSLWTSDQETQYF.

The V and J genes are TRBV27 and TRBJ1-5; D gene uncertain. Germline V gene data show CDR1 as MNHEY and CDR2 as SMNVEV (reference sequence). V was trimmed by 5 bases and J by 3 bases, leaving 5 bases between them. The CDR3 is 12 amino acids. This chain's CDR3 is CASSPHNQPQHF. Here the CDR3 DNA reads TGTGCCAGCAGTCCCCACAATCAGCCCCAGCATTTT.